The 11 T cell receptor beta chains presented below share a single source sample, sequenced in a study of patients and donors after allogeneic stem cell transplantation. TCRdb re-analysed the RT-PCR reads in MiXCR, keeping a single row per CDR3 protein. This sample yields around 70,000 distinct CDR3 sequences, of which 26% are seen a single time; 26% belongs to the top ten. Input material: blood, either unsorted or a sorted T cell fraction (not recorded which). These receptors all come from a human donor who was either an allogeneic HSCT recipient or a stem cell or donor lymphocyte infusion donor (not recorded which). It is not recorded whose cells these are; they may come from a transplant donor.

The CDR3 loop is CSVRLNTEAFF. CDR3 sequence (DNA): TGCAGTGTACGGTTGAACACTGAAGCTTTCTTT. The chain uses TRBV20-1 and TRBJ1-1; D gene ambiguous. V lost 7 bases to trimming and J lost 0 bases, with 6 bases between them. Germline V gives CDR1 DFQATT, CDR2 SNEGSKA (reference sequence). This CDR3 is built from 11 residues.

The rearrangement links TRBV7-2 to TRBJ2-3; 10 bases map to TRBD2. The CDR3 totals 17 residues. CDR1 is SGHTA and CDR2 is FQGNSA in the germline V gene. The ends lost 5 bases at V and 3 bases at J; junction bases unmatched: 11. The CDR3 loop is CASSRTGGTSVTDTQYF. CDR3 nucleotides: TGTGCCAGCAGCCGAACCGGCGGGACTAGCGTGACAGATACGCAGTATTTT.

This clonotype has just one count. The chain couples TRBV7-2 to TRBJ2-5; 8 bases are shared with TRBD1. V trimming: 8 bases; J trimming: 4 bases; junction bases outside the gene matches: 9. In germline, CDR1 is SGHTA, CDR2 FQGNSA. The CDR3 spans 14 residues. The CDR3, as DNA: TGTGCCAGCTCCCGGTCAGGGGGCTTAGAGACCCAGTACTTC. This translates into CASSRSGGLETQYF.

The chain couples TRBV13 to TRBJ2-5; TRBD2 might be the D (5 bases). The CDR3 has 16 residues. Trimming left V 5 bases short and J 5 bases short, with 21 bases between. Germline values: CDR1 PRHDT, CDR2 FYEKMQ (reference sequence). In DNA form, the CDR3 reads TGTGCCAGCAGCCATGCTCGCGGGCGGAACATGGAGACCCAGTACTTC. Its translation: CASSHARGRNMETQYF. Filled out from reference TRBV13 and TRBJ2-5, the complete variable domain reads AAGVIQSPRHLIKEKRETATLKCYPIPRHDTVYWYQQGPGQDPQFLISFYEKMQSDKGSIPDRFSAQQFSDYHSELNMSSLELGDSALYFCASSHARGRNMETQYFGPGTRLLVL.

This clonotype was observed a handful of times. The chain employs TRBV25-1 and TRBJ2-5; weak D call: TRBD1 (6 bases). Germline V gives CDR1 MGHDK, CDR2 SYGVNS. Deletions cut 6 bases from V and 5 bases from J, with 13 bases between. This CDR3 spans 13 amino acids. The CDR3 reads CASSRDRWETQYF. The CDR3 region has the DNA TGTGCCAGCAGCCGCGACAGGTGGGAGACCCAGTACTTC.

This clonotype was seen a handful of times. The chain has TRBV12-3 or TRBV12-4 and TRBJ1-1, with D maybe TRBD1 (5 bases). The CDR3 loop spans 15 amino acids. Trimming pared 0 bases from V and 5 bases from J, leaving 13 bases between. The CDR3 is CASSLAPGGRTEAFF. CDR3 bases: TGTGCCAGCAGTTTAGCGCCGGGGGGAAGGACTGAAGCTTTCTTT.

The CDR3 coding sequence is TGTGCCAGCACCGTGGCCCACACCATATATTTT. Translating gives CASTVAHTIYF. The chain employs TRBV6-6 and TRBJ1-3; D unclear. This CDR3 has 11 residues. CDR1 is MNHNY, CDR2 SVGAGI, per germline (reference sequence). V lost 7 bases and J lost 8, with 9 bases in between.

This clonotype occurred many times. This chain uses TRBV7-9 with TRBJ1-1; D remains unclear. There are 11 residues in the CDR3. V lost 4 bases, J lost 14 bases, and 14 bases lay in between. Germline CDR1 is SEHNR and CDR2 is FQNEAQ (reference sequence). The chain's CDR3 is CASSSFDRSFF. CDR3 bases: TGTGCCAGCAGCTCCTTTGATCGGTCCTTCTTT. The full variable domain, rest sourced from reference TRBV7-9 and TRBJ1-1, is DTGVSQNPRHKITKRGQNVTFRCDPISEHNRLYWYRQTLGQGPEFLTYFQNEAQLEKSRLLSDRFSAERPKGSFSTLEIQRTEQGDSAMYLCASSSFDRSFFGQGTRLTVV.

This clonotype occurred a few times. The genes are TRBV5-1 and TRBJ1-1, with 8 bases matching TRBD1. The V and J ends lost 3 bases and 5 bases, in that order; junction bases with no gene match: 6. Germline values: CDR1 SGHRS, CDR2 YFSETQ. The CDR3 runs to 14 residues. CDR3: CASSSGTGGTEAFF. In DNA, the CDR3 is TGCGCCAGCAGCTCGGGGACAGGAGGGACTGAAGCTTTCTTT.

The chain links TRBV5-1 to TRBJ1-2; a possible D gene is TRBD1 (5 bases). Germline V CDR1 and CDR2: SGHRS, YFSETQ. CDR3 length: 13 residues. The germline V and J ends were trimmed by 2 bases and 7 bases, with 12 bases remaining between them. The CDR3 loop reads CASSLTRGPGYTF. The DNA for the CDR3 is TGCGCCAGCAGCTTAACGAGGGGCCCTGGCTACACCTTC.

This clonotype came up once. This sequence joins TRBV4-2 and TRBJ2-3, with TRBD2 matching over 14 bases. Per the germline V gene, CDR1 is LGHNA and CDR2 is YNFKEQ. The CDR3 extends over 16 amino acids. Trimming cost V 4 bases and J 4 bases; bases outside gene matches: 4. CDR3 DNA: TGTGCCAGCAGCCTTCGACTAGCGGGGGGGTCAGATACGCAGTATTTT. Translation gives CASSLRLAGGSDTQYF.